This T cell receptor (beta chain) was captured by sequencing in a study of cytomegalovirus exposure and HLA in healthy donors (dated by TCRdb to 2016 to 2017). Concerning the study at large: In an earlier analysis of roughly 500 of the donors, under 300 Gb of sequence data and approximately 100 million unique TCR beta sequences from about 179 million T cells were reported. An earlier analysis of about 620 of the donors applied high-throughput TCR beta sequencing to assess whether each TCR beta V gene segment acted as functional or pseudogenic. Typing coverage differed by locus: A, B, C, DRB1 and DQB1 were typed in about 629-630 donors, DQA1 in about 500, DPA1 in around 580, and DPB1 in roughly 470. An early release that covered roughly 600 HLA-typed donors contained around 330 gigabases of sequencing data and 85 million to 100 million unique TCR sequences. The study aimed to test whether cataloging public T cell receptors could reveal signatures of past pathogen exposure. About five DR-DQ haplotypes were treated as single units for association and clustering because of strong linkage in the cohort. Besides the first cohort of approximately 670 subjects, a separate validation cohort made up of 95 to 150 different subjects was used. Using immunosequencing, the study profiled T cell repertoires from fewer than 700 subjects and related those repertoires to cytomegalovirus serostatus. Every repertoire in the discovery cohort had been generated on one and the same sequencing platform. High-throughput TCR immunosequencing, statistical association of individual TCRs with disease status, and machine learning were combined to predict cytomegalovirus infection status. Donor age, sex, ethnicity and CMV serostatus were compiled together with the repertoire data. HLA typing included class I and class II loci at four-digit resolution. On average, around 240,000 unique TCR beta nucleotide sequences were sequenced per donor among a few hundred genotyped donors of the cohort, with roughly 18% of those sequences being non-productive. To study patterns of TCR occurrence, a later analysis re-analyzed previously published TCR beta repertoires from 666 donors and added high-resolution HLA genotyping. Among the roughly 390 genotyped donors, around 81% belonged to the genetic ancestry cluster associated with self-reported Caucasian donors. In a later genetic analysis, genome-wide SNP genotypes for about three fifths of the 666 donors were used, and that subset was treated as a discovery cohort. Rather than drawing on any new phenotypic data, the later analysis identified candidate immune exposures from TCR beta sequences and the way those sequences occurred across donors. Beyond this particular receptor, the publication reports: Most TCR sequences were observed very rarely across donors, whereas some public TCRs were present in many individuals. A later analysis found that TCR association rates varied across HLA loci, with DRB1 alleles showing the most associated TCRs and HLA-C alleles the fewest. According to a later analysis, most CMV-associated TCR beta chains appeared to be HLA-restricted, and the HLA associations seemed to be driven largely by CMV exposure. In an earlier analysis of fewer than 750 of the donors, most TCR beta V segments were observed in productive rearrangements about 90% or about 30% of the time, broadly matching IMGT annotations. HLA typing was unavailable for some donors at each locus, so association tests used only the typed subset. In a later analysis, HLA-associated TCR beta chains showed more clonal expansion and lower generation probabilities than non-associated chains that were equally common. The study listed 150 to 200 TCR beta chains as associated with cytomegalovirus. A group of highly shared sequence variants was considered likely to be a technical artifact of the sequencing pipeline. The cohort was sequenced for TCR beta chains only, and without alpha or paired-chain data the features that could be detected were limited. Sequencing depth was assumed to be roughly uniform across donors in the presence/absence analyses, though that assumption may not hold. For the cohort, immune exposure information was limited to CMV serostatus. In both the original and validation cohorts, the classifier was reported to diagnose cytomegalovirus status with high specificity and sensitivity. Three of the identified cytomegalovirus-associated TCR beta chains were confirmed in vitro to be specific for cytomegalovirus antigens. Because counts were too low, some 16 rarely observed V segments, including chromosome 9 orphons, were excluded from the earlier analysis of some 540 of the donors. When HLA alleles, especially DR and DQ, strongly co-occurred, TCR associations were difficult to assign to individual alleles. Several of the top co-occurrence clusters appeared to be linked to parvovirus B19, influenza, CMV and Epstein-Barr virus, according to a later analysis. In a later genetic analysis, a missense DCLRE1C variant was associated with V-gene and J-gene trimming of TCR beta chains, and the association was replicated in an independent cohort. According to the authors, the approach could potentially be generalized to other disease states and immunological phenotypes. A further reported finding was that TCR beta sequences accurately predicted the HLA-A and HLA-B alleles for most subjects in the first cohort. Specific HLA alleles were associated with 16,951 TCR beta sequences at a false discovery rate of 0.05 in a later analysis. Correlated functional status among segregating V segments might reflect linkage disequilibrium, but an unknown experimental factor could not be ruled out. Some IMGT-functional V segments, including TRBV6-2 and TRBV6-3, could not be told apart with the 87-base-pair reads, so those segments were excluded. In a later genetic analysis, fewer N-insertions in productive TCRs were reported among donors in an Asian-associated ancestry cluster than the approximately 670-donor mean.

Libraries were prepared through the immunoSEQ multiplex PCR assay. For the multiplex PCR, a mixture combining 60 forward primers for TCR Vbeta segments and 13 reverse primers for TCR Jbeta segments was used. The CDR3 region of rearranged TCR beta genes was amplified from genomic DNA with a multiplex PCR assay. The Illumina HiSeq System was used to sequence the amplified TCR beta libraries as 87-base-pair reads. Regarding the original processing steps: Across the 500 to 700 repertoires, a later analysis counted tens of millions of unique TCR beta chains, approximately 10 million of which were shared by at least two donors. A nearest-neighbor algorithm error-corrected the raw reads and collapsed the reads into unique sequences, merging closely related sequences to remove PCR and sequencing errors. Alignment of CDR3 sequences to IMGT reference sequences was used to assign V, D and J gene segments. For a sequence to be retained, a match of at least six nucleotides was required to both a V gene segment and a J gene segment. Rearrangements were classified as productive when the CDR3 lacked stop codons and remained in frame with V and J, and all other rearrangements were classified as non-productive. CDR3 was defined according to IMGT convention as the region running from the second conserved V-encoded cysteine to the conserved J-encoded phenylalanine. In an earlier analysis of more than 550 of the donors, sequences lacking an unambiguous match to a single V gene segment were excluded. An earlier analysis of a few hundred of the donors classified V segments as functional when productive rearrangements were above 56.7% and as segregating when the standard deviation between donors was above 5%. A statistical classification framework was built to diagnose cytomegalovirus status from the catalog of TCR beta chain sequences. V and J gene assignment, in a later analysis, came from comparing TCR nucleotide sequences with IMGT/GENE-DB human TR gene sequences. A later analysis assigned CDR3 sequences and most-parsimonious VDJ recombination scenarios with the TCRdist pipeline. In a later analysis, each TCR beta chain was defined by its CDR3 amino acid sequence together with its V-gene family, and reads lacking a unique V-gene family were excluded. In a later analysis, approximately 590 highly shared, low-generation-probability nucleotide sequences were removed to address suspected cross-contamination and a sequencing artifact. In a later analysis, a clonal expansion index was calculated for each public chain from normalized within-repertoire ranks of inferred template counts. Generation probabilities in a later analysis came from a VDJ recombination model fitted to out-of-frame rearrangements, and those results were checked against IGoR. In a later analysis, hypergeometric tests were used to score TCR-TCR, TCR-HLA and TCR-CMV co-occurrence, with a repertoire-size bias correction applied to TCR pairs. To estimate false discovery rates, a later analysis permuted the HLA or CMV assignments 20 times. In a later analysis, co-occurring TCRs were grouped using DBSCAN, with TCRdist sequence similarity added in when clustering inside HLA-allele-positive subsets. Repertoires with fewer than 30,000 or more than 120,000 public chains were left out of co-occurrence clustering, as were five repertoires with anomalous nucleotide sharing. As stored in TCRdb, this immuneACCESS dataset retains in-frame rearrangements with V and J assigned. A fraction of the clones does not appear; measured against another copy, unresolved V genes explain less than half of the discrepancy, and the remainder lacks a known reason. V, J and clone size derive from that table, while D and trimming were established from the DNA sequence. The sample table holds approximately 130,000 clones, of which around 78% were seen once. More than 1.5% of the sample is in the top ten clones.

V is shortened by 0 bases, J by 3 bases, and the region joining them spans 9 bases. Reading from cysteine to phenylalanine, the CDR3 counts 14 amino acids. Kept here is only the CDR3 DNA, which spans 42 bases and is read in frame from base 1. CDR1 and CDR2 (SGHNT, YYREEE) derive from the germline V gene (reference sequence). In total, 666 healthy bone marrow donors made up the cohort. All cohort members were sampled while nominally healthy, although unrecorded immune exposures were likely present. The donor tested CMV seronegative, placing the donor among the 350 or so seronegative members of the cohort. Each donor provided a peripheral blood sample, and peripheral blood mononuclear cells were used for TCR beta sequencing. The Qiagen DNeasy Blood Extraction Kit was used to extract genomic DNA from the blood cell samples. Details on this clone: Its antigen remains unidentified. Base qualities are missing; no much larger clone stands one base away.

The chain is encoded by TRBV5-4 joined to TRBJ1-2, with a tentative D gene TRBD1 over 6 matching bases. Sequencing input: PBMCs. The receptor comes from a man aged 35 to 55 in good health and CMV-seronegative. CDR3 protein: CASSLDRVDYGYTF. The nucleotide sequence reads TGTGCCAGCAGCTTGGACAGGGTTGACTATGGCTACACCTTC.